Given below is one TCR beta chain in context. Its antigen is currently not known. No much larger clonotype is one base removed from it; base qualities were not supplied. The sample is drawn from a study of cytomegalovirus exposure and HLA in healthy donors (dated by TCRdb to about 2017). Regarding the research as a whole: In an earlier analysis of under 600 of the donors, approximately 300 Gb of sequence data and approximately 120 million unique TCR beta sequences from about 179 million T cells were reported. Roughly five DR-DQ haplotypes were treated as single units for association and clustering because of strong linkage in the cohort. Rather than drawing on any new phenotypic data, the later analysis identified candidate immune exposures from TCR beta sequences and the way those sequences occurred across donors. An early release covering roughly 640 HLA-typed donors comprised roughly 300 gigabases of sequencing data and some 79 million unique TCR sequences. The study combined high-throughput TCR immunosequencing, statistical association of individual TCRs with disease status, and machine learning to predict cytomegalovirus infection status. In a later genetic analysis, genome-wide SNP genotypes for about 55% of the roughly 670 donors were used, and that subset was treated as a discovery cohort. An earlier analysis of 587 of the donors applied high-throughput TCR beta sequencing to assess whether each TCR beta V gene segment acted as functional or pseudogenic. A later analysis re-analyzed previously published TCR beta repertoires from hundreds of donors and added high-resolution HLA genotyping to study TCR occurrence patterns. Donor age, sex, ethnicity and CMV serostatus were compiled alongside the repertoire data. The study used immunosequencing to profile the T cell repertoires of approximately 630 subjects and linked those repertoires to cytomegalovirus serostatus. In addition to the first cohort of roughly 700 subjects, a separate validation cohort of approximately 130 different subjects was used. The study was designed to test whether signatures of past pathogen exposure could be identified by cataloging public T cell receptors. The number of typed donors differed by locus: roughly 629-640 for A, B, C, DRB1 and DQB1; about 520 for DQA1; 600 to 610 for DPA1; and approximately 450 for DPB1. Every repertoire in the discovery cohort had been generated on one and the same sequencing platform. Among 300 to 450 genotyped donors of the cohort, an average of 235,054 unique TCR beta nucleotide sequences were sequenced per donor, 15% to 20% of them non-productive. Both class I and class II loci were covered by HLA typing, at four-digit resolution. Among the approximately 430 genotyped donors, 81% belonged to the genetic ancestry cluster associated with self-reported Caucasian donors.

Study-wide conclusions, independent of this receptor: In a later analysis, the rate of TCR association differed among HLA loci, with DRB1 alleles having the most associated TCRs and HLA-C alleles having the fewest. For the cohort, immune exposure information was limited to CMV serostatus. Linkage disequilibrium might explain the correlated functional status among segregating V segments, but an unknown experimental factor could not be excluded. A later genetic analysis reported fewer N-insertions in productive TCRs among donors in an Asian-associated ancestry cluster than the approximately 700-donor mean. Several of the top co-occurrence clusters appeared to be linked to parvovirus B19, influenza, CMV and Epstein-Barr virus, according to a later analysis. In a later analysis, HLA-associated TCR beta chains were found to be more clonally expanded and to have lower generation probabilities than equally common non-associated chains. A further reported finding was that TCR beta sequences accurately predicted the HLA-A and HLA-B alleles for most subjects in the first cohort. Some IMGT-functional V segments, including TRBV6-2 and TRBV6-3, could not be distinguished by the 87-base-pair reads and were therefore excluded. Sequencing depth was assumed to be roughly uniform across donors in the presence/absence analyses, though that assumption may not hold. The authors suggested that the approach could potentially be generalized to other disease states and immunological phenotypes. The classifier was reported to diagnose cytomegalovirus status with high specificity and sensitivity in both the original and validation cohorts. In an earlier analysis of 450 to 750 of the donors, most TCR beta V segments appeared in productive rearrangements about 90% or about 30% of the time, broadly matching IMGT annotations. Most TCR sequences were seen in very few donors, while some public TCRs were found in many individuals. In this cohort, only TCR beta chains were sequenced, and detectable features were limited by the absence of alpha or paired-chain data. A cluster of highly shared sequence variants was judged likely to represent a technical artifact of the sequencing pipeline. In a later analysis, some 18,000 TCR beta sequences were associated with specific HLA alleles at a false discovery rate of 0.05. An association between a missense DCLRE1C variant and V-gene and J-gene trimming of TCR beta chains was found in a later genetic analysis and replicated in an independent cohort. The study gave a list of about 170 TCR beta chains associated with cytomegalovirus. When HLA alleles, especially DR and DQ, strongly co-occurred, attributing TCR associations to individual alleles was difficult. In vitro tests confirmed that a few of the cytomegalovirus-associated TCR beta chains recognize cytomegalovirus antigens. In a later analysis, most CMV-associated TCR beta chains were found to appear HLA-restricted, with HLA associations seemingly driven largely by CMV exposure. Because some donors lacked HLA typing at each locus, the association tests relied only on the typed subset. Because counts were too low, under 20 rarely observed V segments, including chromosome 9 orphons, were left out of the earlier analysis of about 620 of the donors.

The cohort consisted of 666 healthy bone marrow donors. At the time of sampling, all cohort members were nominally healthy, though unrecorded immune exposures were likely present. The donor was CMV seropositive and was included in the group of 300 or so seropositive cohort members. Every donor gave a peripheral blood sample, and the peripheral blood mononuclear cells from that sample were used for TCR beta sequencing. The Qiagen DNeasy Blood Extraction Kit was used to extract genomic DNA from the blood cell samples. The CDR3 measures 19 amino acids from cysteine to phenylalanine. The only DNA kept is the CDR3, 57 bases in frame from the first base. The germline V gene (reference sequence) supplies CDR1 MNHEY and CDR2 SMNVEV. Clipping removes 3 bases from V and 9 bases from J, with 19 as the unmatched junction base count. Library creation used the immunoSEQ multiplex PCR assay. For the multiplex PCR, a mixture combining 60 forward primers for TCR Vbeta segments and 13 reverse primers for TCR Jbeta segments was used. The CDR3 region of rearranged TCR beta genes was amplified from genomic DNA by a multiplex PCR assay. Amplified TCR beta libraries were sequenced as 87-base-pair reads on the Illumina HiSeq System. The published analysis was carried out like this. Across the 700 or so repertoires, a later analysis counted about 81 million unique TCR beta chains, roughly 11 million of which were shared by at least two donors. A nearest-neighbor algorithm error-corrected the raw reads and collapsed the reads into unique sequences, merging closely related sequences to remove PCR and sequencing errors. To assign V, D and J gene segments, CDR3 sequences were aligned to IMGT reference sequences. For a sequence to be retained, at least a six-nucleotide match to both a V gene segment and a J gene segment was required. A rearrangement was called productive if the CDR3 had no stop codons and remained in frame with V and J, and every other rearrangement was called non-productive. Following IMGT convention, CDR3 was defined as the stretch from the second conserved V-encoded cysteine up to the conserved J-encoded phenylalanine. The earlier analysis of about 620 of the donors excluded sequences that lacked an unambiguous match to a single V gene segment. In an earlier analysis of 450 to 700 of the donors, V segments were called functional above 56.7% productive rearrangements and were called segregating when the between-donor standard deviation exceeded 5%. A statistical classification framework was developed to diagnose cytomegalovirus status using the catalog of TCR beta chain sequences. V and J gene assignment, in a later analysis, came from comparing TCR nucleotide sequences with IMGT/GENE-DB human TR gene sequences. In a later analysis, CDR3 sequences and most-parsimonious VDJ recombination scenarios were assigned using the TCRdist pipeline. In a later analysis, every TCR beta chain was defined by the combination of its CDR3 amino acid sequence and its V-gene family, and reads without a unique V-gene family were dropped. In a later analysis, around 650 highly shared, low-generation-probability nucleotide sequences were removed to address suspected cross-contamination and a sequencing artifact. In a later analysis, a clonal expansion index for each public chain was calculated from normalized within-repertoire ranks of inferred template counts. In a later analysis, generation probabilities were computed using a VDJ recombination model fitted to out-of-frame rearrangements, and the results were checked against IGoR. Hypergeometric tests were used in a later analysis to score TCR-TCR, TCR-HLA and TCR-CMV co-occurrence, with a repertoire-size bias correction applied to the TCR pairs. False discovery rates were estimated in a later analysis by permuting HLA or CMV assignments 20 times. In a later analysis, co-occurring TCRs were grouped using DBSCAN, with TCRdist sequence similarity added in when clustering inside HLA-allele-positive subsets. Co-occurrence clustering excluded repertoires with fewer than 30,000 or more than 120,000 public chains, plus five with anomalous nucleotide sharing. TCRdb mirrors the immuneACCESS table, restricted to in-frame sequences. Some clones are absent from its copies; in checked studies, under half trace to an unresolved V gene, and the reason for the others is unknown. V and J calls and clone size are given by that table; D and trimming were obtained from the DNA. In this sample the table shows about 260,000 clones, 70% to 90% of which occur a single time. The ten largest make up 2% of the sample.

The rearranged segments are TRBV27 and TRBJ1-6, with TRBD1 identical over 8 junction bases. The sequence came from a woman in her thirties or forties in good health and CMV-seropositive. Sequenced: PBMCs. For the CDR3, the sequence is CASSFWPGAGGERGSPLHF. The nucleotide sequence is TGTGCCAGCAGTTTTTGGCCGGGGGCAGGGGGCGAGAGAGGTTCACCCCTCCACTTT.